This T cell receptor beta chain stems from a study of cytomegalovirus exposure and HLA in healthy donors. Study findings and constraints: Association with HLA alleles at 0.05 false discovery rate was found for 17,000 or so TCR beta sequences in a later analysis. In a later analysis, TCR beta V- and J-gene trimming was associated with a missense DCLRE1C variant.

About this clone: Its antigen is undetermined.

The study ran its PCR with 60 Vbeta and 13 Jbeta primers. The repertoire was sequenced with immunoSEQ multiplex PCR; TCRdb's copy has only in-frame clones and lacks some. The sample includes roughly 200,000 clones, around nine tenths of them seen just once. The CDR3 is 14 amino acids. Looked up from germline, CDR1 is MNHEY and CDR2 is SVGAGI. Trimming took 5 bases from V and 3 from J, leaving 14 bases between them. The specimen was PBMCs. The sequence derives from a woman aged 25 to 39 in good health and CMV-seronegative. The chain recombines TRBV6-5 with TRBJ2-7; perhaps TRBD1 as D (6 bases). In DNA form, the CDR3 reads TGTGCCAGCAGTCGGGACACCTCATACTACGAGCAGTACTTC. It yields the protein CASSRDTSYYEQYF.